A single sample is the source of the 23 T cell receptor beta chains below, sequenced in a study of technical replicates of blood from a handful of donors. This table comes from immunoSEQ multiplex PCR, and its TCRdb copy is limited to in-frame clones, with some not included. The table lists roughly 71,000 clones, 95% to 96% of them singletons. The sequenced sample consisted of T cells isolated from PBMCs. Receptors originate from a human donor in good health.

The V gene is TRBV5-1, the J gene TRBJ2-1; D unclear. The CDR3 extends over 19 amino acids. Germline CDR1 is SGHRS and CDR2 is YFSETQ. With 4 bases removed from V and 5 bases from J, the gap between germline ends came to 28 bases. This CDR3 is CASSPNPHLDSRSDNEQFF. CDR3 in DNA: TGCGCCAGCAGCCCGAACCCCCACTTAGATAGTAGGAGTGACAATGAGCAGTTCTTC.

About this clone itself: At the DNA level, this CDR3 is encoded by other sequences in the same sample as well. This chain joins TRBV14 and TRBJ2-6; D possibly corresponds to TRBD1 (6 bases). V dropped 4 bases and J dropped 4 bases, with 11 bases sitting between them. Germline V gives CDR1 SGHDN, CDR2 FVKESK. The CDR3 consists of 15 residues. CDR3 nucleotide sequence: TGTGCCAGCAGCCTGCAGGGGCCCGGGGCCAACGTCCTGACTTTC. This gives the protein CASSLQGPGANVLTF.

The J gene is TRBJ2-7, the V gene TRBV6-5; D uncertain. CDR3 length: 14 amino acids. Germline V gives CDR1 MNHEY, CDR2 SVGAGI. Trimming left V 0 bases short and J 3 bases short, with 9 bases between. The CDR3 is CASSYSIASYEQYF. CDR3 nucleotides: TGTGCCAGCAGTTACTCGATAGCTAGCTACGAGCAGTACTTC.

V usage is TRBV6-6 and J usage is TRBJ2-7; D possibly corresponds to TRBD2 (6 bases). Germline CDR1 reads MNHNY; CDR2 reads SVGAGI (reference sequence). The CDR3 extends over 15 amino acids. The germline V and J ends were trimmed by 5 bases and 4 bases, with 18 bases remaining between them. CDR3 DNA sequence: TGTGCCAGCAGTGCCCAGGGACTCCTGGGGTACGAGCAGTACTTC. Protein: CASSAQGLLGYEQYF.

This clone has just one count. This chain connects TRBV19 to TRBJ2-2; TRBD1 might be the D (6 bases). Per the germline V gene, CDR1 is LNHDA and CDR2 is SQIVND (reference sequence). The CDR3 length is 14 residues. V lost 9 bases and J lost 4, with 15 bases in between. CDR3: CASRYRECTGELFF. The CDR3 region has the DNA TGTGCCAGCCGGTACAGGGAGTGCACCGGGGAGCTGTTTTTT.

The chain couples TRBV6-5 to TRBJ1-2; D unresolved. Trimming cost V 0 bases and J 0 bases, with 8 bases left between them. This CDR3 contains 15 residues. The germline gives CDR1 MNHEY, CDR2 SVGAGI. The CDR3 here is CASSYSPRSNYGYTF. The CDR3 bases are TGTGCCAGCAGTTACTCCCCCAGATCTAACTATGGCTACACCTTC.

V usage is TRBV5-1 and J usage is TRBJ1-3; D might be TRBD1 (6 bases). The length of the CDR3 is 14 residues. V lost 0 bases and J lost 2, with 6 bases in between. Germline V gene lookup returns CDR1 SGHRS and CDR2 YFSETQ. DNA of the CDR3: TGCGCCAGCAGCTTGGGGACAGCTGGAAACACCATATATTTT. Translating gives CASSLGTAGNTIYF.

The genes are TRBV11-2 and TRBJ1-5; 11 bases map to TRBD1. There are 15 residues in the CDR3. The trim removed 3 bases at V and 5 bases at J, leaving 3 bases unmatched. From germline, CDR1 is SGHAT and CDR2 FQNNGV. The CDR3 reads CASSLGQGGHQPQHF. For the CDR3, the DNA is TGTGCCAGCAGCTTGGGACAGGGGGGTCATCAGCCCCAGCATTTT.

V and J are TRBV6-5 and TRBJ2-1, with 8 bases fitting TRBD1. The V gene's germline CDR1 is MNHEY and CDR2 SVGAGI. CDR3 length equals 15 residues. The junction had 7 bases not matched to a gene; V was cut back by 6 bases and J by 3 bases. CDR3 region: CASRLGTGYYNEQFF. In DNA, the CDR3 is TGTGCCAGCAGGCTCGGGACAGGCTACTACAATGAGCAGTTCTTC.

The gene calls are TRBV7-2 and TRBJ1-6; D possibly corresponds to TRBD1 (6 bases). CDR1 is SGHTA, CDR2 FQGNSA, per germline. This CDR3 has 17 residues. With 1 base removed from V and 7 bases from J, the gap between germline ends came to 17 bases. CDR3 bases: TGTGCCAGCAGCTTAGTTTGGGCAGGGGACCCAAATTCACCCCTCCACTTT. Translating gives CASSLVWAGDPNSPLHF.

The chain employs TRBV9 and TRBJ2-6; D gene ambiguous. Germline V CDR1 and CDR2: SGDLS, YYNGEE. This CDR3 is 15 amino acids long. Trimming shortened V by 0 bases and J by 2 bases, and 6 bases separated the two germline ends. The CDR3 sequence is CASSVGGTGANVLTF. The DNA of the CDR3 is TGTGCCAGCAGCGTAGGAGGTACTGGGGCCAACGTCCTGACTTTC.

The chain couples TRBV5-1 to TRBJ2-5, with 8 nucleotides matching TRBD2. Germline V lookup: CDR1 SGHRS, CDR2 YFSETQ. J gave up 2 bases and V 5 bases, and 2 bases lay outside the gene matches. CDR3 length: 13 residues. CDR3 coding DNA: TGCGCCAGCAGTCCGGGGGGGCAAGAGACCCAGTACTTC. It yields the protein CASSPGGQETQYF. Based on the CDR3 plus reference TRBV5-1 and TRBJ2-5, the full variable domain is KAGVTQTPRYLIKTRGQQVTLSCSPISGHRSVSWYQQTPGQGLQFLFEYFSETQRNKGNFPGRFSGRQFSNSRSEMNVSTLELGDSALYLCASSPGGQETQYFGPGTRLLVL.

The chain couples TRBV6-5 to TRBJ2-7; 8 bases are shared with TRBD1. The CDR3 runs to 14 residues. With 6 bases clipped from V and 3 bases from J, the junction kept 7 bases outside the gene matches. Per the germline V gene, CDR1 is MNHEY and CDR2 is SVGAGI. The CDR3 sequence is CASRRTGTVYEQYF. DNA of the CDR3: TGTGCCAGCAGGAGGACAGGGACAGTCTACGAGCAGTACTTC.

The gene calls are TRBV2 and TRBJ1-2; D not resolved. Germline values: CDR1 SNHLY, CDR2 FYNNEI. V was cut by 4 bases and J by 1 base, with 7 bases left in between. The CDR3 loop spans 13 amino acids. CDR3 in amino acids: CASSVGDNYGYTF. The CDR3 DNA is TGTGCCAGCAGTGTTGGAGATAACTATGGCTACACCTTC. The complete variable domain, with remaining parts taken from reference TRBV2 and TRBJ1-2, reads EPEVTQTPSHQVTQMGQEVILRCVPISNHLYFYWYRQILGQKVEFLVSFYNNEISEKSEIFDDQFSVERPDGSNFTLKIRSTKLEDSAMYFCASSVGDNYGYTFGSGTRLTVV.

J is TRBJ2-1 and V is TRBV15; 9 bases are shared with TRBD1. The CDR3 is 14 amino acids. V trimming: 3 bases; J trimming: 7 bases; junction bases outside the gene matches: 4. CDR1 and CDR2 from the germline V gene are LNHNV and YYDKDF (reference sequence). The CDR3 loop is CATSSPGTGNEQFF. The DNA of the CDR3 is TGTGCCACCAGCAGTCCCGGGACAGGGAATGAGCAGTTCTTC.

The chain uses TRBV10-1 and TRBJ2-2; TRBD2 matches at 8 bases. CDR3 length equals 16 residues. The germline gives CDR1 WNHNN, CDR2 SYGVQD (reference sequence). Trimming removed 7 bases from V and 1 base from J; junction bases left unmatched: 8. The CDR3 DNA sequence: TGCGCCAGCACCCCCGCGGGACTAGAGAACACCGGGGAGCTGTTTTTT. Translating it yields CASTPAGLENTGELFF.

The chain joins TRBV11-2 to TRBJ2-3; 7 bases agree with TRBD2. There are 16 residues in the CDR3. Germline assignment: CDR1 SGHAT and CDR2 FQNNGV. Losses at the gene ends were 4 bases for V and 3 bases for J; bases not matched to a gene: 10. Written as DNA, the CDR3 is TGTGCCAGCAGCTGGGGAGGGTCGAGGCTGACAGATACGCAGTATTTT. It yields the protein CASSWGGSRLTDTQYF.

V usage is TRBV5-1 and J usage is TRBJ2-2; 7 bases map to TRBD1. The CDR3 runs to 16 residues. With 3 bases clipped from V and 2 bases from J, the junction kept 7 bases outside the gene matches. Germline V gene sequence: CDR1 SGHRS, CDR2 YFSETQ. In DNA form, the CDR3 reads TGCGCCAGCAGCTCTAAGACAGGGCGAAACACCGGGGAGCTGTTTTTT. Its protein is CASSSKTGRNTGELFF.

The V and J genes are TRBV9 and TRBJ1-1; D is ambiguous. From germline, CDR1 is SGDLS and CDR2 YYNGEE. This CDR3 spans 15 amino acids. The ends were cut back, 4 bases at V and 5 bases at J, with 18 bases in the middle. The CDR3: CASSSLGSGGTEAFF. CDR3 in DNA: TGTGCCAGCAGCTCCCTCGGCTCTGGAGGGACTGAAGCTTTCTTT.

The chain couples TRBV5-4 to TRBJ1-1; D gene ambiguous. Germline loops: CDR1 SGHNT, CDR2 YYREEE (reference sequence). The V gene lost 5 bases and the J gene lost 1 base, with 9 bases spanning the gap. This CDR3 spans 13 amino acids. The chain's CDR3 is CASSTQPNTEAFF. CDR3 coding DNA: TGTGCCAGCAGTACACAGCCGAACACTGAAGCTTTCTTT.

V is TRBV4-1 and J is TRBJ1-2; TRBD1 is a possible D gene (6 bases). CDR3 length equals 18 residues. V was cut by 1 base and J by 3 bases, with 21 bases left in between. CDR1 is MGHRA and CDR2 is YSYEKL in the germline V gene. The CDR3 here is CASSQALAGEISYYGYTF. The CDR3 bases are TGCGCCAGCAGCCAAGCACTGGCAGGGGAGATTTCGTACTATGGCTACACCTTC.

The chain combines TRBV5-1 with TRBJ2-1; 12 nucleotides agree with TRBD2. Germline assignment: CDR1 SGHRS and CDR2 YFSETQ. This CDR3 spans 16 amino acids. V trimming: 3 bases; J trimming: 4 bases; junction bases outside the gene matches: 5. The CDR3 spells CASSWTGTSGYNEQFF. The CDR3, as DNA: TGCGCCAGCAGCTGGACCGGGACTAGCGGGTACAATGAGCAGTTCTTC. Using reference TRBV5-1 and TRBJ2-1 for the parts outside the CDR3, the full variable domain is KAGVTQTPRYLIKTRGQQVTLSCSPISGHRSVSWYQQTPGQGLQFLFEYFSETQRNKGNFPGRFSGRQFSNSRSEMNVSTLELGDSALYLCASSWTGTSGYNEQFFGPGTRLTVL.

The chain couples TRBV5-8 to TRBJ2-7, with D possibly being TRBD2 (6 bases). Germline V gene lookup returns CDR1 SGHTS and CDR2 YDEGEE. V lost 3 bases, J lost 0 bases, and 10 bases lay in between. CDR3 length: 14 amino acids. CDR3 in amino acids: CASSSRDGSYEQYF. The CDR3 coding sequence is TGTGCCAGCAGCTCGCGGGACGGCTCCTACGAGCAGTACTTC.